This TCR beta chain was identified during a study of cytomegalovirus exposure and HLA in healthy donors. PCR used 60 Vbeta primers and 13 Jbeta primers. Sequenced by immunoSEQ multiplex PCR; TCRdb stores in-frame clones only, minus some. The sample has under 65,000 clones. Germline V CDR1 and CDR2: PRHDT, FYEKMQ (reference sequence). This CDR3 has 12 amino acids. The V end lost 5 bases, the J end lost 7 bases, and 12 bases lay between the germline ends. This sequence was found in a woman in her 40s in good health and CMV-seronegative. Source material: PBMCs. V is TRBV13 and J is TRBJ2-7; D perhaps matches TRBD2 (6 bases). The chain's CDR3 is CASSESGLEQYF. As DNA, the CDR3 is TGTGCCAGCAGCGAAAGCGGGTTGGAGCAGTACTTC.